This T cell receptor beta chain was observed in a study of blood T cell repertoires in COVID-19. Using immunoSEQ multiplex PCR, the repertoire was profiled, and TCRdb retains in-frame clones only, with some absent. The table records about 190,000 clones, 70% to 85% of them present only once. This clone was seen a handful of times. Germline V gives CDR1 SGHNT, CDR2 YYREEE (reference sequence). The V end lost 1 base, the J end lost 5 bases, and 9 bases lay between the germline ends. The CDR3 is made up of 14 amino acids. Sequenced: peripheral blood. The chain carries TRBV5-4 and TRBJ1-4; tentative D call: TRBD1 (6 bases). The receptor was isolated from a woman aged 45-60 years with acute or convalescent COVID-19. CDR3 region: CASSLTGLNEKLFF. The DNA for the CDR3 is TGTGCCAGCAGCTTGACAGGGCTAAATGAAAAACTGTTTTTT.